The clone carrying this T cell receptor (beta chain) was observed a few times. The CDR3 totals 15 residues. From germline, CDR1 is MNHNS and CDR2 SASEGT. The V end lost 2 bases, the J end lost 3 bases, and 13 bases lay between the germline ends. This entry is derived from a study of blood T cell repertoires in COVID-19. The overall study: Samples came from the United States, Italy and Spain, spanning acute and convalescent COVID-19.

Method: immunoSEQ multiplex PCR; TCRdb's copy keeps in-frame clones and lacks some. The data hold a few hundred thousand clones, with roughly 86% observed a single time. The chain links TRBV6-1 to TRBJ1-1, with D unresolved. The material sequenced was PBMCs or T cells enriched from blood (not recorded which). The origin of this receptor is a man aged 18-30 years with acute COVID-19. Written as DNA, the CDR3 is TGTGCCAGCAGTGAAAAGGGAGGGTTGGACACTGAAGCTTTCTTT. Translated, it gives CASSEKGGLDTEAFF.